The next 13 T cell receptor beta chains were all read from a single sample in a study of OX40 agonist ivuxolimab in advanced cancers. Profiling relied on immunoSEQ multiplex PCR, and the TCRdb table lists in-frame clones only, not all of them. Of around 67,000 clones listed, roughly 85% are singletons. The sample was CD4+ or CD8+ T cells sorted from blood, taken in a trial of the OX40 agonist ivuxolimab. The receptors derive from an adult with an advanced solid tumor such as melanoma, head and neck, liver or kidney cancer.

V is TRBV30 and J is TRBJ1-6; D ambiguous. V lost 5 bases and J lost 0, with 14 bases in between. The CDR3 totals 16 residues. Germline CDR1 and CDR2: GTSNPN and SVGIG (reference sequence). Here the CDR3 reads CAWGRTVSSYNSPLHF. The CDR3 region has the DNA TGTGCCTGGGGGCGGACGGTCAGCTCCTATAATTCACCCCTCCACTTT.

The chain is built from TRBV27 and TRBJ2-7; 7 nucleotides match TRBD1. Germline V gene lookup returns CDR1 MNHEY and CDR2 SMNVEV (reference sequence). This CDR3 region has 16 residues. With 5 bases clipped from V and 3 bases from J, the junction kept 13 bases outside the gene matches. The CDR3 sequence: CASSQTHRGQDYEQYF. CDR3 bases: TGTGCCAGCAGTCAAACCCACAGGGGCCAAGACTACGAGCAGTACTTC.

The genes are TRBV28 and TRBJ1-1; D is uncertain. This CDR3 has 16 residues. Germline loops: CDR1 MDHEN, CDR2 SYDVKM. V dropped 2 bases and J dropped 8 bases, with 21 bases sitting between them. The CDR3 DNA follows: TGTGCCAGCAGTTTACGCAGGCAGGAGTCACATAGAGAAGCTTTCTTT. This translates into CASSLRRQESHREAFF.

This chain connects TRBV7-2 to TRBJ2-5; 8 bases line up with TRBD2. Germline CDR1 SGHTA, CDR2 FQGNSA. V shed 1 base, J shed 4 bases, and the junction held 5 bases outside the gene matches. CDR3 length: 15 residues. The CDR3: CASSLEERETETQYF. In DNA form, the CDR3 reads TGTGCCAGCAGCTTAGAGGAGCGGGAGACAGAGACCCAGTACTTC.

The chain joins TRBV29-1 to TRBJ2-1; 11 bases map to TRBD2. The CDR3 runs 17 residues. Per the germline V gene, CDR1 is SQVTM and CDR2 is ANQGSEA. The ends lost 6 bases at V and 0 bases at J; junction bases unmatched: 10. CDR3 in amino acids: CSVAGTSGLSSYNEQFF. CDR3 DNA sequence: TGCAGCGTCGCCGGGACTAGCGGACTAAGCTCCTACAATGAGCAGTTCTTC.

The chain's CDR3 is CASSVRDPGVEPQHF. The CDR3 region has the DNA TGTGCCAGCAGCGTCCGGGACCCTGGAGTTGAGCCCCAGCATTTT. This rearrangement joins TRBV6-6 to TRBJ1-5, with D possibly matching TRBD1 (5 bases). The CDR3 is 15 residues long. The germline gives CDR1 MNHNY, CDR2 SVGAGI (reference sequence). The V end lost 6 bases, the J end lost 8 bases, and 20 bases lay between the germline ends.

This chain uses TRBV7-7 with TRBJ2-1, with 10 positions matching TRBD1. CDR3 length equals 18 residues. Germline CDR1 SSHAT, CDR2 FNYEAQ (reference sequence). V shed 1 base, J shed 7 bases, and the junction held 13 bases outside the gene matches. Here the CDR3 DNA reads TGTGCCAGCAGCTTAGACGCCCCCGGGACAGGGGTAGTGAATGAGCAGTTCTTC. The encoded protein is CASSLDAPGTGVVNEQFF.

The chain joins TRBV5-8 to TRBJ2-1, with D unresolved. Germline assignment: CDR1 SGHTS and CDR2 YDEGEE. V lost 4 bases to trimming and J lost 7 bases, with 12 bases between them. The CDR3 is made up of 13 amino acids. In DNA, the CDR3 is TGTGCCAGCAGCAAGGACGGCCTTAATGAGCAGTTCTTC. Its protein product is CASSKDGLNEQFF.

The chain is built from TRBV12-1 and TRBJ2-1; TRBD2 is taken as the D call from the table, unchecked against the DNA. TRBV12-1 is designated a pseudogene. The CDR3 extends over 18 amino acids. The CDR3: CASSFLWLAGGPGNEQFF. The CDR3 DNA is TGTGCCAGCAGCTTTTTATGGCTAGCGGGAGGGCCAGGAAATGAGCAGTTCTTC.

V gene TRBV6-1 combines with J gene TRBJ2-6, with unresolved D. CDR3 length equals 15 residues. CDR1 and CDR2 (germline): MNHNS, SASEGT. V lost 6 bases to trimming and J lost 1 base, with 10 bases between them. The CDR3 sequence: CASRDWGSGANVLTF. For the CDR3, the DNA is TGTGCCAGCAGAGATTGGGGTTCTGGGGCCAACGTCCTGACTTTC.

This clone was seen a single time. The chain recombines TRBV29-1 with TRBJ2-1; the match to TRBD2 covers 11 bases. V was clipped by 6 bases and J by 10 bases; unmatched bases: 11. The length of the CDR3 is 14 residues. CDR1 and CDR2 (germline): SQVTM, ANQGSEA. In nucleotides, the CDR3 is TGCAGCGTCGAACTTTCTAGCGGGAGGTTAGAGCAGTTCTTC. Translated, it gives CSVELSSGRLEQFF.

CDR3 protein: CASSPQGGGETQYF. DNA of the CDR3: TGTGCCAGCAGCCCACAGGGAGGGGGAGAGACCCAGTACTTC. The chain recombines TRBV9 with TRBJ2-5, with TRBD2 as a possible D gene (7 bases). The ends were cut back, 4 bases at V and 4 bases at J, with 14 bases in the middle. Per germline, CDR1 SGDLS and CDR2 YYNGEE. The CDR3 length is 14 residues.

The V call is TRBV19, the J call TRBJ2-7, with TRBD1 matching over 9 bases. CDR3 size: 15 residues. V lost 5 bases and J lost 3; bases outside the gene matches: 8. Germline lookup yields CDR1 LNHDA and CDR2 SQIVND (reference sequence). The CDR3 DNA reads TGTGCCAGTAGTCCGATGGGACAGGGAGGCTACGAGCAGTACTTC. As protein: CASSPMGQGGYEQYF.